This T cell receptor beta chain stems from a study of blood T cell repertoires in COVID-19. V lost 3 bases to trimming and J lost 6 bases; unmatched junction nucleotides: 7. CDR1 SEHNR and CDR2 FQNEAQ come from the germline V gene (reference sequence). CDR3 size: 15 residues. The table came from immunoSEQ multiplex PCR; TCRdb's copy has only in-frame clones and leaves some out. The sample shows under 60,000 clones, 85% of them seen only once. This clonotype was obtained from a human donor in a cohort sampled during active COVID-19. The chain has TRBV7-9 and TRBJ2-1, with 8 bases identical to TRBD2. Sequenced material: peripheral blood. CDR3 bases: TGTGCCAGCAGCTTTTTAGCGGGAAGGAGCAATGAGCAGTTCTTC. It translates to CASSFLAGRSNEQFF.